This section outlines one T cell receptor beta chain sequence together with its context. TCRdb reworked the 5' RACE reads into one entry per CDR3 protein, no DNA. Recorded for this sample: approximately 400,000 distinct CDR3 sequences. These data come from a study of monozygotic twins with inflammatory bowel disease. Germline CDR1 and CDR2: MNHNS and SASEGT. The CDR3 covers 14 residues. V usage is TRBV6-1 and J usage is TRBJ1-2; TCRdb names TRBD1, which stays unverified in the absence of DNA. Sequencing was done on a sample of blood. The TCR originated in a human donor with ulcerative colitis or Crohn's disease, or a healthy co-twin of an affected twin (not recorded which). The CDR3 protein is CASIRRGDSYGYTF.